One and the same sample provided the 22 T cell receptor beta chains below, sequenced in a study of shared clonotypes between healthy human individuals. Profiling relied on immunoSEQ multiplex PCR, and the TCRdb table lists in-frame clones only, not all of them. The table shows a few million clones, with 90% to 97% occurring only once. The sample consisted of naive CD4+ T cells sorted from blood. As to subset: CD45RA+ positively selected. The receptor source for this set is a man aged 18 to 29 in good health.

The rearrangement uses TRBV10-3 and TRBJ2-5, with TRBD2 as a possible D gene (6 bases). V shed 7 bases and J shed 2 bases, with 11 bases lying between them. The CDR3 consists of 13 residues. Per germline, CDR1 ENHRY and CDR2 SYGVKD. In DNA form, the CDR3 reads TGTGCCATCACGGGGGACTCTCAAGAGACCCAGTACTTC. Protein: CAITGDSQETQYF.

This chain links TRBV30 with TRBJ1-1; 7 positions agree with TRBD1. V shed 2 bases, J shed 0 bases, and the junction held 6 bases outside the gene matches. The V gene's germline CDR1 is GTSNPN and CDR2 SVGIG (reference sequence). The CDR3 runs 15 residues. The CDR3 loop is CAWSFTDRLNTEAFF. Written as DNA, the CDR3 is TGTGCCTGGAGTTTTACGGACAGGTTGAACACTGAAGCTTTCTTT.

V is TRBV6-1 and J is TRBJ1-4; 10 bases agree with TRBD1. Trimming at V came to 7 bases and at J to 9 bases, leaving 2 bases not matched to a gene. The CDR3 runs to 12 residues. The V gene's germline CDR1 is MNHNS and CDR2 SASEGT. In DNA, the CDR3 is TGTGCCAGCATGGGACAGGGGAAAAAACTGTTTTTT. This codes for CASMGQGKKLFF.

J is TRBJ2-3 and V is TRBV9, with TRBD2 matching over 8 bases. The V gene's germline CDR1 is SGDLS and CDR2 YYNGEE. The CDR3 is 16 amino acids. The V segment lost 0 bases and the J segment 5 bases; nucleotides outside the gene matches: 8. This chain's CDR3 is CASSVDPAGELDTQYF. Written as DNA, the CDR3 is TGTGCCAGCAGCGTAGATCCAGCGGGGGAGCTAGATACGCAGTATTTT.

Note on this clone: Other DNA sequences in the same sample also yield this CDR3. The chain joins TRBV5-1 to TRBJ2-2, with no clear D. The V end lost 0 bases, the J end lost 1 base, and 7 bases lay between the germline ends. CDR3 length: 15 amino acids. The germline gives CDR1 SGHRS, CDR2 YFSETQ. In DNA form, the CDR3 reads TGCGCCAGCAGCTTGGCCCCCGGGAACACCGGGGAGCTGTTTTTT. This codes for CASSLAPGNTGELFF.

V usage is TRBV7-6 and J usage is TRBJ2-1; 14 nucleotides line up with TRBD2. CDR3 length: 19 residues. J gave up 0 bases and V 1 base, and 5 bases lay outside the gene matches. Germline V lookup: CDR1 SGHVS, CDR2 FNYEAQ. The CDR3 reads CASSLVGTSGSDSYNEQFF. The CDR3, as DNA: TGTGCCAGCAGCTTAGTAGGGACTAGCGGGAGCGACTCCTACAATGAGCAGTTCTTC. Looking up the rest from reference TRBV7-6 and TRBJ2-1 gives the full variable domain: GAGVSQSPRYKVTKRGQDVALRCDPISGHVSLYWYRQALGQGPEFLTYFNYEAQQDKSGLPNDRFSAERPEGSISTLTIQRTEQRDSAMYRCASSLVGTSGSDSYNEQFFGPGTRLTVL.

The rearrangement uses TRBV11-2 and TRBJ2-5; TRBD1 aligns across 7 bases. Germline CDR1 is SGHAT and CDR2 is FQNNGV. V was clipped by 5 bases and J by 1 base; unmatched bases: 7. This CDR3 spans 15 amino acids. In DNA, the CDR3 is TGTGCCAGCAGCAGAGGACAGGCCCTCCAAGAGACCCAGTACTTC. Residues: CASSRGQALQETQYF.

This clone was counted only a few times. This chain links TRBV18 with TRBJ2-7; D is possibly TRBD1 (5 bases). The CDR3 loop spans 13 amino acids. From germline, CDR1 is KGHSH and CDR2 LQKENI. Trimming removed 3 bases at V and 3 bases at J, with 9 bases between. CDR3 protein: CASSPGQHYEQYF. The CDR3, as DNA: TGTGCCAGCTCACCGGGGCAGCACTACGAGCAGTACTTC.

The J gene is TRBJ2-7, the V gene TRBV4-1; TRBD1 might be the D (5 bases). CDR1 and CDR2 (germline): MGHRA, YSYEKL. The V gene lost 6 bases and the J gene lost 4 bases, with 19 bases spanning the gap. The CDR3 length is 15 residues. This CDR3 reads CASSDPPRALYEQYF. The CDR3 region has the DNA TGCGCCAGCAGTGACCCCCCCAGGGCCCTTTACGAGCAGTACTTC.

V usage is TRBV5-1 and J usage is TRBJ1-2, with D uncertain. The germline gives CDR1 SGHRS, CDR2 YFSETQ. The V and J ends lost 0 bases and 7 bases respectively, with 13 bases between them. This CDR3 is 14 amino acids long. The CDR3 sequence is CASSLEAGWGGYTF. In DNA form, the CDR3 reads TGCGCCAGCAGCTTGGAGGCAGGTTGGGGTGGCTACACCTTC.

This chain joins TRBV7-6 and TRBJ1-6; D uncertain. Per germline, CDR1 SGHVS and CDR2 FNYEAQ. The V and J ends lost 5 bases and 10 bases respectively, with 18 bases between them. The CDR3 spans 15 residues. Here the CDR3 reads CASSVVAGRGSPLHF. DNA for the CDR3: TGTGCCAGCAGCGTAGTAGCGGGGAGAGGATCACCCCTCCACTTT.

V is TRBV4-1 and J is TRBJ2-1; D possibly corresponds to TRBD1 (6 bases). From germline, CDR1 is MGHRA and CDR2 YSYEKL. The CDR3 is 16 amino acids. V was shortened by 0 bases and J by 3 bases, with 12 bases between the two germline ends. CDR3 region: CASSQDLTGHYNEQFF. In nucleotides, the CDR3 is TGCGCCAGCAGCCAAGATCTTACAGGGCACTACAATGAGCAGTTCTTC.

In the case of this clone: Additional DNA sequences in this sample encode the identical CDR3. J is TRBJ1-2 and V is TRBV30, with TRBD1 matching 7 bases. With V trimmed by 0 bases and J by 8 bases, 6 bases remained unmatched. Per the germline V gene, CDR1 is GTSNPN and CDR2 is SVGIG (reference sequence). This CDR3 comprises 13 residues. This CDR3 reads CAWSVRQGGGYTF. CDR3 in DNA: TGTGCCTGGAGTGTACGACAGGGCGGGGGCTACACCTTC. Full variable domain (rest looked up from reference TRBV30 and TRBJ1-2): SQTIHQWPATLVQPVGSPLSLECTVEGTSNPNLYWYRQAAGRGLQLLFYSVGIGQISSEVPQNLSASRPQDRQFILSSKKLLLSDSGFYLCAWSVRQGGGYTFGSGTRLTVV.

This chain links TRBV4-1 with TRBJ2-5; the D gene could be TRBD1 or TRBD2 (5 bases each). The CDR3 is made up of 16 amino acids. V shed 0 bases and J shed 3 bases, with 14 bases lying between them. The germline V gene encodes CDR1 MGHRA and CDR2 YSYEKL. CDR3 bases: TGCGCCAGCAGCCAAGAGGGCCGGGACGGGAAAGAGACCCAGTACTTC. It translates to CASSQEGRDGKETQYF.

The genes are TRBV2 and TRBJ2-3; 10 bases agree with TRBD1. The CDR3 extends over 17 amino acids. The V gene's germline CDR1 is SNHLY and CDR2 FYNNEI. With 6 bases clipped from V and 5 bases from J, the junction kept 14 bases outside the gene matches. CDR3 region: CASRTGVGTGVEDTQYF. Here the CDR3 DNA reads TGTGCCAGCAGGACCGGGGTGGGGACAGGGGTCGAAGATACGCAGTATTTT.

The chain has TRBV28 and TRBJ1-5; D is ambiguous. CDR3 length: 13 residues. Germline loops: CDR1 MDHEN, CDR2 SYDVKM. Deletions cut 6 bases from V and 4 bases from J, with 10 bases between. CDR3 sequence reads: CASSLQFNQPQHF. CDR3 nucleotides: TGTGCCAGCAGCCTACAGTTTAATCAGCCCCAGCATTTT.

This chain links TRBV11-2 with TRBJ2-5; 9 bases fit TRBD2. The J segment lost 5 bases and the V segment lost 0 bases, leaving 4 bases of the junction unmatched. The CDR3 is made up of 15 amino acids. CDR1 and CDR2 from the germline V gene are SGHAT and FQNNGV. CDR3 protein: CASSLEGGRVETQYF. CDR3 nucleotide sequence: TGTGCCAGCAGCTTAGAGGGCGGGAGGGTTGAGACCCAGTACTTC. Filled out from reference TRBV11-2 and TRBJ2-5, the complete variable domain reads EAGVAQSPRYKIIEKRQSVAFWCNPISGHATLYWYQQILGQGPKLLIQFQNNGVVDDSQLPKDRFSAERLKGVDSTLKIQPAKLEDSAVYLCASSLEGGRVETQYFGPGTRLLVL.

The V gene is TRBV6-4, the J gene TRBJ2-2; TRBD2 might be the D (6 bases). The CDR3 extends over 14 amino acids. Germline V gene data show CDR1 as MRHNA and CDR2 as SNTAGT. The V end lost 9 bases, the J end lost 2 bases, and 13 bases lay between the germline ends. The CDR3 is CASFGGINTGELFF. In nucleotides, the CDR3 is TGTGCCAGTTTTGGCGGGATTAACACCGGGGAGCTGTTTTTT.

The rearrangement joins TRBV10-3 to TRBJ2-2; D is unresolved. V was shortened by 4 bases and J by 7 bases, with 4 bases between the two germline ends. Germline CDR1 is ENHRY and CDR2 is SYGVKD. The CDR3 length is 11 residues. CDR3 residues: CAISGGGELFF. Written as DNA, the CDR3 is TGTGCCATCAGTGGTGGCGGGGAGCTGTTTTTT.

In DNA, the CDR3 is TGTGCCAGCAGCCGGGACAGGCAGATGGGGAACACTGAAGCTTTCTTT. Translation gives CASSRDRQMGNTEAFF. The gene calls are TRBV11-2 and TRBJ1-1; 8 nucleotides match TRBD1. The length of the CDR3 is 16 residues. J lost 1 base, V lost 5 bases, and 9 bases had no gene match. The germline V gene encodes CDR1 SGHAT and CDR2 FQNNGV.

V gene TRBV13 combines with J gene TRBJ2-5; 8 nucleotides agree with TRBD2. The J segment lost 2 bases and the V segment lost 6 bases, leaving 5 bases of the junction unmatched. Germline CDR1 and CDR2: PRHDT and FYEKMQ (reference sequence). CDR3 length equals 14 residues. The CDR3 DNA follows: TGTGCCAGCAGGCAGCGGGGGATACAAGAGACCCAGTACTTC. Translating it yields CASRQRGIQETQYF.

V usage is TRBV2 and J usage is TRBJ1-4, with unresolved D. The CDR3 spans 12 residues. Looked up from germline, CDR1 is SNHLY and CDR2 is FYNNEI. Trimming took off 8 bases at V and 6 bases at J, with 10 bases between the two ends. The chain's CDR3 is CASEMDDEKLFF. Here the CDR3 DNA reads TGTGCCAGCGAGATGGATGATGAAAAACTGTTTTTT. The complete variable domain, with remaining parts taken from reference TRBV2 and TRBJ1-4, reads EPEVTQTPSHQVTQMGQEVILRCVPISNHLYFYWYRQILGQKVEFLVSFYNNEISEKSEIFDDQFSVERPDGSNFTLKIRSTKLEDSAMYFCASEMDDEKLFFGSGTQLSVL.